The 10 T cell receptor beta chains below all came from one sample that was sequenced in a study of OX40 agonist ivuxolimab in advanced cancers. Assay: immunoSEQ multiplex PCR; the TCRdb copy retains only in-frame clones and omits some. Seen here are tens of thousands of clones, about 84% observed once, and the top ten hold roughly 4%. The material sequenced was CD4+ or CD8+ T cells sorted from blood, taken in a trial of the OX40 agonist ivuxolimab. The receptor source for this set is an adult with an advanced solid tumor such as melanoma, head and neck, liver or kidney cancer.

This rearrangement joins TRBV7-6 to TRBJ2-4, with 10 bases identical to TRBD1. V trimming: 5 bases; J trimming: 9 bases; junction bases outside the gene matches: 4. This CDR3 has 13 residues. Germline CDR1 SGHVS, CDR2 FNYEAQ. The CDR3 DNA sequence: TGTGCCAGCAGCCAGACAGGGGGCGGCATTCAGTACTTC. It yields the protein CASSQTGGGIQYF.

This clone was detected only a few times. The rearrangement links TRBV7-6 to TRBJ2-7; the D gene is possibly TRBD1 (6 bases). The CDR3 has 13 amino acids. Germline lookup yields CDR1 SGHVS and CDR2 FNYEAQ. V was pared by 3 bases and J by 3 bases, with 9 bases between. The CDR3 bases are TGTGCCAGCAGCTTTGACAGGAGCTACGAGCAGTACTTC. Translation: CASSFDRSYEQYF.

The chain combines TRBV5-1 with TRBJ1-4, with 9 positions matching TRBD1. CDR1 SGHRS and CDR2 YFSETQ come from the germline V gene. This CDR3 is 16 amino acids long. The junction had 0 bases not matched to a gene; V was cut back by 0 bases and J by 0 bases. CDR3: CASSLGTGATNEKLFF. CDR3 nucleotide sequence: TGCGCCAGCAGCTTGGGGACAGGGGCAACTAATGAAAAACTGTTTTTT.

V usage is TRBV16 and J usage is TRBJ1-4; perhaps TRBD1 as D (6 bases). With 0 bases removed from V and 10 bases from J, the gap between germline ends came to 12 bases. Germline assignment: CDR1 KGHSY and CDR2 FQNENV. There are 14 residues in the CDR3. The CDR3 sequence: CASSQSTGSSKLFF. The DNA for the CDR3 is TGTGCCAGCAGCCAATCCACAGGGTCATCAAAACTGTTTTTT.

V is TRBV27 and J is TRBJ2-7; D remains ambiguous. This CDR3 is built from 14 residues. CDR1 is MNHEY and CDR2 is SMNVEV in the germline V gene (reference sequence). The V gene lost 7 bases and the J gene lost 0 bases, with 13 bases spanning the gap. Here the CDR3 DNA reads TGTGCCAGCACCTTAGGGTGGGCCTCCTACGAGCAGTACTTC. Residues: CASTLGWASYEQYF.

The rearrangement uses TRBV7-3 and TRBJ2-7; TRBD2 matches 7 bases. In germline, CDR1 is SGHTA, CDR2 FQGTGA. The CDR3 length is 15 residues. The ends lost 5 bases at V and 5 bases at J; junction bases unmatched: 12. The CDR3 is CASSLGAREGDEQYF. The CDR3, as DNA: TGTGCCAGCAGCCTAGGTGCCAGGGAGGGTGACGAGCAGTACTTC.

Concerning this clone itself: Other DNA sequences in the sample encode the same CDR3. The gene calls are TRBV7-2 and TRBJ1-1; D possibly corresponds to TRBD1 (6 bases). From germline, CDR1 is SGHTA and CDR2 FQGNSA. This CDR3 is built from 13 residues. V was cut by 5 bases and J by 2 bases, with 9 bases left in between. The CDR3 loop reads CASSLQGNTEAFF. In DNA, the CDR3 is TGTGCCAGCAGCCTACAGGGAAACACTGAAGCTTTCTTT.

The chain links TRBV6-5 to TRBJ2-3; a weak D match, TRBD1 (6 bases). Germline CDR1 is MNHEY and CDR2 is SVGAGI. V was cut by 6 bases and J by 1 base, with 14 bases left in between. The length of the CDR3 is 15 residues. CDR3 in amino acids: CASSPRAGGTDTQYF. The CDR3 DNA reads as TGTGCCAGCAGCCCTCGGGCAGGGGGCACAGATACGCAGTATTTT.

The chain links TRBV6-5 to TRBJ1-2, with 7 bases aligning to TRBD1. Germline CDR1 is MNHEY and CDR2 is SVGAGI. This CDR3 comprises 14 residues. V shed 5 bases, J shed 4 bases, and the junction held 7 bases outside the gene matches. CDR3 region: CASSPRTGLYGYTF. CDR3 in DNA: TGTGCCAGCAGTCCAAGGACAGGCCTCTATGGCTACACCTTC.

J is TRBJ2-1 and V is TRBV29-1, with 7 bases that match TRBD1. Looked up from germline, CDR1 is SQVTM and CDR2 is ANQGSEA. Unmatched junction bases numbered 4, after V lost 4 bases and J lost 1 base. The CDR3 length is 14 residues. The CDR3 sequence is CSVAGGLSYNEQFF. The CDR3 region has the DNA TGCAGCGTTGCAGGGGGTCTGTCCTACAATGAGCAGTTCTTC.